This TCR beta chain was documented in a study of blood T cell repertoires in COVID-19. Turning to the study itself: Donors in the United States, Italy and Spain gave samples during acute or convalescent COVID-19. PBMCs, B-cell-depleted T cells, or T cells were the source of the cDNA or gDNA that made up the material.

Per germline, CDR1 SGHTA and CDR2 FQGTGA. Trimming stripped 1 base from V and 2 bases from J, with 15 bases between. The CDR3 runs 17 residues. Original processing methods: Researchers report that nucleated cell counts were estimated from reference gene primer amplification. The repertoire was sequenced with immunoSEQ multiplex PCR; TCRdb's copy has only in-frame clones and lacks some. The V and J calls and clone size were taken over from that table, and D and trimming were inferred from the DNA. The sample contains about 140,000 clones, 80% to 90% of which appear only once. The origin of this receptor is a woman in her forties or fifties with acute or convalescent COVID-19. The specimen sequenced was peripheral blood. The chain recombines TRBV7-3 with TRBJ2-1; D perhaps matches TRBD2 (6 bases). In nucleotides, the CDR3 is TGTGCCAGCAGCTTAAGTGGGGGAGGAAGCCCCTACAATGAGCAGTTCTTC. The encoded protein is CASSLSGGGSPYNEQFF.